This record covers a single T cell receptor beta chain. Its antigen is still unknown. The germline V gene encodes CDR1 SGHDT and CDR2 YYEEEE. The CDR3 has 12 residues. The V end lost 1 base, the J end lost 5 bases, and 7 bases lay between the germline ends. The data were taken from a study of OX40 agonist ivuxolimab in advanced cancers. Here immunoSEQ multiplex PCR was the method, and the copy in TCRdb shows in-frame clones only, minus some. The data show 50,000 to 65,000 clones, approximately 90% seen once. Notes on the study in general: The study found that CD8+ T cells averaged more expanded clones than CD4+.

The clonotype originates from an adult with an advanced solid tumor such as melanoma, head and neck, liver or kidney cancer. The rearrangement joins TRBV5-6 to TRBJ2-7, with D hard to call. Sequenced material: CD4+ or CD8+ T cells sorted from blood, taken in a trial of the OX40 agonist ivuxolimab. CDR3 amino acids: CASSLMLNEQYF. Written as DNA, the CDR3 is TGTGCCAGCAGCTTGATGTTGAACGAGCAGTACTTC.